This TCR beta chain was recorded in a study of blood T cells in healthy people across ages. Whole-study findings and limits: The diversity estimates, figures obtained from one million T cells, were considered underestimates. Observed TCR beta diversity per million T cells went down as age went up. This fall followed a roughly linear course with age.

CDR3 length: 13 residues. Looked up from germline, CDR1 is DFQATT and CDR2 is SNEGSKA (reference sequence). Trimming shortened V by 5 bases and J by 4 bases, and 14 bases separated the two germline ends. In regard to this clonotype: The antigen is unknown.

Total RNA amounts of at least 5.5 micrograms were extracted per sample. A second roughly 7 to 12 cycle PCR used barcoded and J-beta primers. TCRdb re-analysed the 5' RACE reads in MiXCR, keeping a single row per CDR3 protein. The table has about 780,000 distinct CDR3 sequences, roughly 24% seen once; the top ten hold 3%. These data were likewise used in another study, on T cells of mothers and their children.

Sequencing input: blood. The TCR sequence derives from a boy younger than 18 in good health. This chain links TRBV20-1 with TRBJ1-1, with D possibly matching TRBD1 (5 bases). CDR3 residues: CSAPLSGGTEAFF. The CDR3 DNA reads TGCAGTGCTCCGCTCAGCGGGGGCACTGAAGCTTTCTTT.